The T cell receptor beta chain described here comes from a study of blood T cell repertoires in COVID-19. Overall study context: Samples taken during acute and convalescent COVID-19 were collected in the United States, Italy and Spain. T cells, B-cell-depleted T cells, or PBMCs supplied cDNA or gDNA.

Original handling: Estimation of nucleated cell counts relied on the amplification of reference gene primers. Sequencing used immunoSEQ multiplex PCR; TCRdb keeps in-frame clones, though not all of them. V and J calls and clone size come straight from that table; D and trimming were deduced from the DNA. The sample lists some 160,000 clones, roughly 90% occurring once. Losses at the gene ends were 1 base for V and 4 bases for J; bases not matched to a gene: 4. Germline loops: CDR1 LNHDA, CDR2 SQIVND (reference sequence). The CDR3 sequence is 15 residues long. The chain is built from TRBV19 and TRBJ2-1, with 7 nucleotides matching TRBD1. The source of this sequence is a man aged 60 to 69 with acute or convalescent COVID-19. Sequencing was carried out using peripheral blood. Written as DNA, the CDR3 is TGTGCCAGTAGTATAGGTTTGGGACAGTACAATGAGCAGTTCTTC. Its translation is CASSIGLGQYNEQFF.